The 26 T cell receptor beta chains below come from one sample, sequenced in a study of CD8 T cells in Susac syndrome. Reverse transcription used roughly 0.45 to 1 ug RNA and random hexamers. TCRdb analysed the immunoSEQ multiplex PCR reads with MiXCR anew, one entry per CDR3 protein. The sample has about 120,000 distinct CDR3 sequences, roughly 94% seen once. Material for sequencing was CD4+ T cells from PBMCs. These receptors originate from a human donor in good health.

The V gene is TRBV5-1, the J gene TRBJ2-1; 9 bases align to TRBD1. With V trimmed by 7 bases and J by 4 bases, 3 bases remained unmatched. Germline values: CDR1 SGHRS, CDR2 YFSETQ. The CDR3 consists of 13 residues. The CDR3 here is CASRTGEYNEQFF. The CDR3 coding sequence is TGCGCCAGCCGGACAGGGGAATACAATGAGCAGTTCTTC.

V and J are TRBV19 and TRBJ2-6, with D possibly matching TRBD1 (5 bases). This CDR3 has 16 residues. V lost 4 bases and J lost 4, with 14 bases in between. CDR1 is LNHDA, CDR2 SQIVND, per germline (reference sequence). The CDR3 spells CASSKPWGTGANVLTF. CDR3 bases: TGTGCCAGTAGTAAGCCCTGGGGCACCGGGGCCAACGTCCTGACTTTC. Drawing the rest from reference TRBV19 and TRBJ2-6, the complete variable domain is DGGITQSPKYLFRKEGQNVTLSCEQNLNHDAMYWYRQDPGQGLRLIYYSQIVNDFQKGDIAEGYSVSREKKESFPLTVTSAQKNPTAFYLCASSKPWGTGANVLTFGAGSRLTVL.

V is TRBV19 and J is TRBJ1-2; tentative D call: TRBD1 (5 bases). The CDR3 spans 15 residues. The V and J ends lost 1 base and 0 bases respectively, with 9 bases between them. Germline V gene sequence: CDR1 LNHDA, CDR2 SQIVND (reference sequence). CDR3 protein: CASSIAGKANYGYTF. The CDR3 DNA reads as TGTGCCAGTAGTATAGCAGGGAAGGCTAACTATGGCTACACCTTC. Based on the CDR3 plus reference TRBV19 and TRBJ1-2, the full variable domain is DGGITQSPKYLFRKEGQNVTLSCEQNLNHDAMYWYRQDPGQGLRLIYYSQIVNDFQKGDIAEGYSVSREKKESFPLTVTSAQKNPTAFYLCASSIAGKANYGYTFGSGTRLTVV.

The CDR3 sequence is CASSFTGTGIEQYF. The CDR3 bases are TGCGCCAGCAGCTTTACCGGGACAGGGATCGAGCAGTACTTC. The chain links TRBV5-1 to TRBJ2-7; TRBD1 agrees at 9 bases. The J segment lost 6 bases and the V segment lost 2 bases, leaving 6 bases of the junction unmatched. Germline V lookup: CDR1 SGHRS, CDR2 YFSETQ. The CDR3 covers 14 residues.

The chain joins TRBV29-1 to TRBJ2-5; D not resolved. This CDR3 region has 14 residues. V gave up 4 bases and J gave up 1 base, with 13 bases separating them. In germline, CDR1 is SQVTM, CDR2 ANQGSEA. CDR3 DNA: TGCAGCGTTGGGGTGGGTGGCTTCCAAGAGACCCAGTACTTC. Translated: CSVGVGGFQETQYF.

The chain joins TRBV7-9 to TRBJ2-1, with D perhaps TRBD1 or TRBD2 (5 bases each). Germline CDR1 is SEHNR and CDR2 is FQNEAQ (reference sequence). Trimming took off 5 bases at V and 10 bases at J, with 12 bases between the two ends. CDR3 length: 12 residues. The CDR3 loop is CASSLGELEQFF. Written as DNA, the CDR3 is TGTGCCAGCAGCCTAGGGGAGTTAGAGCAGTTCTTC.

The chain couples TRBV7-3 to TRBJ2-1; TRBD2 might be the D (6 bases). Germline loops: CDR1 SGHTA, CDR2 FQGTGA. This CDR3 has 16 residues. The V end lost 5 bases, the J end lost 2 bases, and 16 bases lay between the germline ends. CDR3 coding DNA: TGTGCCAGCAGCCCATTCCCGGGAGCGGCCTACAATGAGCAGTTCTTC. Translating gives CASSPFPGAAYNEQFF.

The chain uses TRBV6-6 and TRBJ1-1, with a weak D call TRBD1 (6 bases). This CDR3 contains 13 residues. In germline, CDR1 is MNHNY, CDR2 SVGAGI (reference sequence). Trimming took 5 bases from V and 1 from J, leaving 8 bases between them. The CDR3 loop is CASSRTENTEAFF. Written as DNA, the CDR3 is TGTGCCAGCAGTCGGACAGAGAACACTGAAGCTTTCTTT.

CDR3 loop: CSASGESYSYEQYF. In DNA, the CDR3 is TGCAGTGCCAGCGGTGAGTCCTACTCCTACGAGCAGTACTTC. The chain has TRBV20-1 and TRBJ2-7; D perhaps matches TRBD2 (5 bases). Germline V lookup: CDR1 DFQATT, CDR2 SNEGSKA (reference sequence). The V end was cut by 6 bases, the J end by 0 bases, with 15 bases between. The CDR3 is made up of 14 amino acids.

The chain links TRBV28 to TRBJ2-2, with D possibly being TRBD1 (6 bases). The germline CDR1 and CDR2 sequences are MDHEN and SYDVKM. V dropped 9 bases and J dropped 0 bases, with 20 bases sitting between them. This CDR3 comprises 17 residues. CDR3: CARFLFRDTPNTGELFF. CDR3 nucleotide sequence: TGTGCCAGGTTCCTCTTTCGGGACACCCCGAACACCGGGGAGCTGTTTTTT.

The V call is TRBV25-1, the J call TRBJ2-5; 11 nucleotides align to TRBD2. V gave up 7 bases and J gave up 5 bases; unmatched junction bases: 12. This CDR3 comprises 16 residues. Germline CDR1 is MGHDK and CDR2 is SYGVNS. CDR3 coding DNA: TGTGCCAGCACCGGTGGAATAGCGGGAGGGTATGAGACCCAGTACTTC. It translates to CASTGGIAGGYETQYF.

The chain has TRBV20-1 and TRBJ2-7, with 7 bases lining up with TRBD1. J was trimmed by 5 bases and V by 5 bases; bases with no gene match: 12. Germline CDR1 DFQATT, CDR2 SNEGSKA (reference sequence). CDR3 length: 14 amino acids. The CDR3 spells CSALVQGRIDEQYF. The CDR3 nucleotides read TGCAGTGCTCTAGTACAGGGGCGAATTGACGAGCAGTACTTC.

V gene TRBV5-8 combines with J gene TRBJ1-3, with a weak D call TRBD1 (5 bases). The germline V gene has CDR1 SGHTS and CDR2 YDEGEE. The CDR3 consists of 16 residues. V shed 0 bases and J shed 4 bases, with 14 bases lying between them. The CDR3 DNA is TGTGCCAGCAGCTTGGGGAGGGGCGACATCGGAAACACCATATATTTT. Translated: CASSLGRGDIGNTIYF.

In this sample, this clonotype turned up once. V is TRBV6-5 and J is TRBJ2-5; 7 bases align to TRBD2. There are 12 residues in the CDR3. Unmatched junction bases numbered 2, after V lost 4 bases and J lost 6 bases. Per the germline V gene, CDR1 is MNHEY and CDR2 is SVGAGI. Written as DNA, the CDR3 is TGTGCCAGCAGTTCGGGGGGACAGACCCAGTACTTC. This codes for CASSSGGQTQYF.

The gene calls are TRBV24-1 and TRBJ2-3; no clear D gene. The CDR3 extends over 11 amino acids. Germline V gives CDR1 KGHDR, CDR2 SFDVKD. Between the trimmed V and J ends, which lost 5 bases and 6 bases, there was a span of 5 bases. CDR3 sequence (DNA): TGTGCCACCAGTGTTAGGGATACGCAGTATTTT. Its protein product is CATSVRDTQYF.

In its sample, this clonotype was seen once. V is TRBV5-1 and J is TRBJ1-1, with D perhaps TRBD1 (5 bases). V was pared by 3 bases and J by 0 bases, with 9 bases between. The length of the CDR3 is 14 residues. Per the germline V gene, CDR1 is SGHRS and CDR2 is YFSETQ. DNA for the CDR3: TGCGCCAGCAGCTCCACAGGCGTGAACACTGAAGCTTTCTTT. Translated: CASSSTGVNTEAFF.

CDR3 bases: TGCAGCGTTGAGAAGGGCGCAGGCGAGCAGTACTTC. Translation gives CSVEKGAGEQYF. V and J are TRBV29-1 and TRBJ2-7; the D is unclear. V was trimmed by 3 bases and J by 6 bases, leaving 12 bases between them. The germline CDR1 and CDR2 sequences are SQVTM and ANQGSEA. The CDR3 covers 12 residues.

This chain joins TRBV19 and TRBJ2-1; maybe TRBD2 (6 bases). Trimming took 1 base from V and 13 from J, leaving 8 bases between them. This CDR3 is 11 amino acids long. The V gene's germline CDR1 is LNHDA and CDR2 SQIVND (reference sequence). The CDR3 region has the DNA TGTGCCAGTAGTATAGGACTAGTTCAGTTCTTC. Amino acids: CASSIGLVQFF.

The chain combines TRBV20-1 with TRBJ2-1; 9 bases agree with TRBD1. V was pared by 3 bases and J by 6 bases, with 6 bases of the junction left unmatched. The CDR3 extends over 14 amino acids. CDR1 and CDR2 (germline): DFQATT, SNEGSKA (reference sequence). Here the CDR3 reads CSASRDRASNEQFF. Written as DNA, the CDR3 is TGCAGTGCTAGCCGGGACAGGGCCTCCAATGAGCAGTTCTTC.

The V gene is TRBV18, the J gene TRBJ2-3; D not certain. The V end was cut by 2 bases, the J end by 4 bases, with 4 bases between. CDR3 length: 12 amino acids. Germline loops: CDR1 KGHSH, CDR2 LQKENI. The CDR3 loop reads CASSPRADTQYF. The CDR3, as DNA: TGTGCCAGCTCACCAAGAGCAGATACGCAGTATTTT. Based on the CDR3 plus reference TRBV18 and TRBJ2-3, the full variable domain is NAGVMQNPRHLVRRRGQEARLRCSPMKGHSHVYWYRQLPEEGLKFMVYLQKENIIDESGMPKERFSAEFPKEGPSILRIQQVVRGDSAAYFCASSPRADTQYFGPGTRLTVL.

The rearrangement uses TRBV5-6 and TRBJ1-6; D possibly corresponds to TRBD1 (6 bases). Germline V lookup: CDR1 SGHDT, CDR2 YYEEEE. The V end lost 5 bases, the J end lost 6 bases, and 21 bases lay between the germline ends. There are 17 residues in the CDR3. CDR3 sequence reads: CASSWGPLTLSNSPLHF. CDR3 sequence (DNA): TGTGCCAGCAGTTGGGGGCCACTTACCCTAAGTAATTCACCCCTCCACTTT.

This clonotype has only one observation. The chain couples TRBV3-1 to TRBJ2-7; D call uncertain. Looked up from germline, CDR1 is LGHDT and CDR2 is YNNKEL (reference sequence). This CDR3 region has 13 residues. V was cut by 1 base and J by 2 bases, with 6 bases left in between. The CDR3 loop is CASSQALPYEQYF. In DNA form, the CDR3 reads TGTGCCAGCAGCCAAGCCCTTCCCTACGAGCAGTACTTC.

The chain links TRBV24-1 to TRBJ1-2; 9 bases match TRBD1. Germline V gives CDR1 KGHDR, CDR2 SFDVKD. The CDR3 sequence is 15 residues long. After removal of 3 bases from V and 2 bases from J, the junction contained 3 bases not matched to a gene. In nucleotides, the CDR3 is TGTGCCACCAGTGATCCCGGACAGGGGAACTATGGCTACACCTTC. Its translation is CATSDPGQGNYGYTF.

The rearrangement uses TRBV3-1 and TRBJ1-1; D remains unclear. Looked up from germline, CDR1 is LGHDT and CDR2 is YNNKEL (reference sequence). Trimming left V 7 bases short and J 1 base short, with 19 bases between. The CDR3 consists of 16 residues. For the CDR3, the DNA is TGTGCCAGCACCTCTACGGAAAGTCTACAGAACACTGAAGCTTTCTTT. Its translation is CASTSTESLQNTEAFF.

This chain links TRBV18 with TRBJ2-1; D is undetermined. Germline-derived CDR1 and CDR2 are KGHSH and LQKENI. V was pared by 2 bases and J by 6 bases, with 11 bases between. There are 14 residues in the CDR3. The CDR3 DNA reads TGTGCCAGCTCACCAGCCACAGTTCGCAATGAGCAGTTCTTC. It yields the protein CASSPATVRNEQFF.

The V and J genes are TRBV19 and TRBJ2-3; a weak D match, TRBD1 (6 bases). CDR1 and CDR2 (germline): LNHDA, SQIVND (reference sequence). CDR3 length: 16 residues. V was trimmed by 5 bases and J by 4 bases, leaving 19 bases between them. The CDR3 DNA reads as TGTGCCAGTAGTGCTCGTGGTATCACAGGGCCAGATACGCAGTATTTT. Translating it yields CASSARGITGPDTQYF.